This T cell receptor (beta chain) is from a study of blood T cell repertoires in COVID-19 (TCRdb year 2020). With respect to the entire study: Collaborator samples came from the United States, Italy and Spain and covered acute and convalescent phases of COVID-19. Nearly every sample came with metadata listing a de-identified subject ID, COVID-19 status, age in years and sex. The material from the prospective study consisted of cDNA or gDNA derived from T cells, B-cell-depleted T cells, or PBMCs. HLA class I and class II types, where available, came from metadata supplied by the sample provider rather than from assay-based typing. The repertoires were made available in a free public database intended to serve as a resource for research on the immune response to SARS-CoV-2. The dataset comprised deeply sampled blood TCRbeta repertoires from subjects exposed to, actively infected with, or recovered from COVID-19. The samples were drawn from the first 160 participants of the ongoing ImmuneRACE study and from 1,254 subjects provided by 6 global collaborators. Overall study outcomes, separate from this receptor: How much clinical and demographic metadata was included differed by source and by participant, and the metadata was provided uncurated.

Another Seattle source contributed samples from volunteer blood donors who had recovered from COVID-19. Collaborating institutions collected whole blood in K2EDTA tubes following their own protocols. For TCRbeta analysis, collaborator samples were shipped as frozen whole blood, as isolated PBMCs, or as DNA extracted from either sample type. Trimming takes 3 bases from V and 7 bases from J, and the germline ends sit 11 bases apart. The CDR3, cysteine through phenylalanine, is 13 amino acids long. The read is trimmed to its CDR3 DNA, 39 bases read in frame from base 1. The germline V gene (reference sequence) provides CDR1 MNHEY and CDR2 SMNVEV. TCRbeta CDR3 regions were amplified from genomic DNA using the immunoSEQ Assay, a bias-controlled multiplex PCR. Regarding the original processing steps: Nucleated cell counts per sample were estimated from amplification of reference gene primers within the assay. To quantify the absolute abundance of each unique TCRbeta CDR3 rearrangement, sequence reads were collapsed and filtered. For each sample, productive Simpson clonality was calculated as the square root of Simpson's diversity index across productive rearrangements. Drawn from immuneACCESS, this table holds only the in-frame rearrangements with V and J called that TCRdb kept. Clones are partly lost; checked studies trace under half to an unresolved V gene and leave the rest unexplained. V and J calls and clone size come straight from that table; D and trimming were deduced from the DNA. The sample includes 200,000 to 300,000 clones, with 88% observed a single time. Of the sample, less than 5% falls within the top ten clones.

As for this clone: What this receptor recognizes is not known. Base qualities were left out, and no much larger clone turns up one base away.

The V and J genes are TRBV27 and TRBJ2-3; TRBD2 could be the D gene, as 6 bases match. The source of this sequence is a man aged 55 to 70 who had recovered from COVID-19. Material for sequencing was peripheral blood. The CDR3 protein sequence reads: CASSLLRGNTQYF. The base sequence is TGTGCCAGCAGTTTGTTACGGGGGAATACGCAGTATTTT.